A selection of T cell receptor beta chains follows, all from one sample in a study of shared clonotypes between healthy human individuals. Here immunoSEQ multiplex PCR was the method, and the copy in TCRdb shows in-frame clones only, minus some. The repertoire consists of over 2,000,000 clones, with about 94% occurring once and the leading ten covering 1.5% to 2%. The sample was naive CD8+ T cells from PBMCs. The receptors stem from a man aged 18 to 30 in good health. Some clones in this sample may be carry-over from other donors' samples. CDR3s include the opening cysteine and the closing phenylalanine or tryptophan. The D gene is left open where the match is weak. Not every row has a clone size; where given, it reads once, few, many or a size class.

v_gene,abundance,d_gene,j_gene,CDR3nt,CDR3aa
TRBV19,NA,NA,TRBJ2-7,TGTGCCAGTAGTGTGTTACGCCGCCCCTACGAGCAGTACTTC,CASSVLRRPYEQYF
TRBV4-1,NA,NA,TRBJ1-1,TGCGCCAGCAGCCAAGACCGGGACGGGAACACTGAAGCTTTCTTT,CASSQDRDGNTEAFF
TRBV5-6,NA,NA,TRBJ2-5,TGTGCCAGCACTCCCTCCTCTGCGTACCAAGAGACCCAGTACTTC,CASTPSSAYQETQYF
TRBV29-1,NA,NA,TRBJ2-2,TGCAGCGTTGGTGGGAGCGACACCGGGGAGCTGTTTTTT,CSVGGSDTGELFF
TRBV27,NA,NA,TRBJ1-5,TGTGCCAGCAGTCCGAGGGGCGGCTTAGGGGTACGGCATTTT,CASSPRGGLGVRHF
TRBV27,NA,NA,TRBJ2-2,TGTGCCAGCAGTTTATCGTCCACCGGGGAGCTGTTTTTT,CASSLSSTGELFF
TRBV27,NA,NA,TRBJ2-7,TGTGCCAGCAGTGCCTCACTAGCTTGGGGTTCCTACGAGCAGTACTTC,CASSASLAWGSYEQYF
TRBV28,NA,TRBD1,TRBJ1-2,TGTGCCAGCAGTTTATTGCTAGACAGGGGGTCCACCTTC,CASSLLLDRGSTF
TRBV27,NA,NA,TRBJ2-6,TGTGCCAGCAGTTTTATATTAGGCCCGTCTGGGGCCAACGTCCTGACTTTC,CASSFILGPSGANVLTF
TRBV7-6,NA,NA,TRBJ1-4,TGTGCCAGCAGCTTAGTTGGGGAGGACGACGAAAAACTGTTTTTT,CASSLVGEDDEKLFF
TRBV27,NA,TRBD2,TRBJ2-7,TGTGCCAGCCGAGGACTAGCGGGGTCCTACGAGCAGTACTTC,CASRGLAGSYEQYF
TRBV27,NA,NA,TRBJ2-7,TGTGCCAGCAGTCAAACACAGTGGAGCTCCTACGAGCAGTACTTC,CASSQTQWSSYEQYF
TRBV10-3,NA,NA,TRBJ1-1,TGTGCCATCAGTGAGTCGACACCTCTACCTGAAGCTTTCTTT,CAISESTPLPEAFF
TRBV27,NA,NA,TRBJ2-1,TGTGCCAGCAGTTTCCTTGGTATCTCCGGGAGCTCCTACAATGAGCAGTTCTTC,CASSFLGISGSSYNEQFF
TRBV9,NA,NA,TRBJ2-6,TGTGCCAGCAGCGTAGCTCCCAGCTCTGGGGCCAACGTCCTGACTTTC,CASSVAPSSGANVLTF
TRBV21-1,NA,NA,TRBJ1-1,TGTGCCAGCGGGGAGGGAGGAACCGGGACAGGGGGTCAGGGGACTGAAGCTTTCTTT,CASGEGGTGTGGQGTEAFF
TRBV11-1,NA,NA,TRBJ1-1,TGTGCCAGCAGCTTAGCGGAACGGATAAAGCCGAACACTGAAGCTTTCTTT,CASSLAERIKPNTEAFF
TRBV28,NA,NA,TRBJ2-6,TGTGCCAGCTGCCCTGGGGCCAACGTCCTGACTTTC,CASCPGANVLTF
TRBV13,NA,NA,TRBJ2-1,TGTGCTAGCAGCTTAGGCCTAGGAGAACCCGTAATACCCAAAAATGAGCAGTTCTTC,CASSLGLGEPVIPKNEQFF
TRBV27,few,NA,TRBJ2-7,TGTGCCAGCAGTTTGGGATACGAGCAGTACTTC,CASSLGYEQYF
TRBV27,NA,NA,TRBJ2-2,TGTGCCAGCAGTTTACTGGCGGGCCTGAACACCGGGGAGCTGTTTTTT,CASSLLAGLNTGELFF
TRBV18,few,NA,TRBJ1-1,TGTGCCAGCTCACCACCCATGGTCAGGGGAATAACTGAAGCTTTCTTT,CASSPPMVRGITEAFF
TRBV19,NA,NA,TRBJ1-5,TGTGCCAGTAGTATAGACCAGGACAATCAGCCCCAGCATTTT,CASSIDQDNQPQHF
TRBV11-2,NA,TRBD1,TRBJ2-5,TGTGCCAGCAGCCTCTCCGGGACAGGGACGGGGACCCAGTACTTC,CASSLSGTGTGTQYF
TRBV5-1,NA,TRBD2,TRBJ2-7,TGCGCCAGCAGCTTGGCGGTAGCGGGAGGGCCCTCGCGGGAGCAGTACTTC,CASSLAVAGGPSREQYF
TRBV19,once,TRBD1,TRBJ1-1,TGTGCCACCTCGTACAGGGGGGGCACTGAAGCTTTCTTT,CATSYRGGTEAFF
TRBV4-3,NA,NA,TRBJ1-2,TGCGCCAGCAGCCGGACACGGGGTGGGAGCTATGGCTACACCTTC,CASSRTRGGSYGYTF
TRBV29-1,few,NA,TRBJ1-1,TGCAGCGTTGAAGAGAGGGTGTATGAAGCTTTCTTT,CSVEERVYEAFF
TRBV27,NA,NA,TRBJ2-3,TGTGCCAGCAGTTTATACGGGATCAGGGGAGATACGCAGTATTTT,CASSLYGIRGDTQYF
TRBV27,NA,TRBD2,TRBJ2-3,TGTGCCAGCAGTTTAGGTAGCGGGTTTACAGATACGCAGTATTTT,CASSLGSGFTDTQYF
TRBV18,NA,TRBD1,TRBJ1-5,TGTGCCAGCTCACTGGAAGGGGGCGGTCAGCCCCAGCATTTT,CASSLEGGGQPQHF
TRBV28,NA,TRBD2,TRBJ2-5,TGTGCCAGGCTGCCCACCACTACGGAGCGGGAGGGCCGACAGACCCAGTACTTC,CARLPTTTEREGRQTQYF
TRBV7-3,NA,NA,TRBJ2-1,TGTGCCAGCAGCTTTATCCTAAGCTCCTACAATGAGCAGTTCTTC,CASSFILSSYNEQFF
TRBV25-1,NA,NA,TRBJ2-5,TGTGCCAGCAGTAAAGGAACGGCTAGCGCACGCCAAGAGACCCAGTACTTC,CASSKGTASARQETQYF
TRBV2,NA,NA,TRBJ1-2,TGTGCCAGCAGGGCCAGCTATGGCTACACCTTC,CASRASYGYTF
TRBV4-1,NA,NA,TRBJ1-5,TGCGCCAGCAGCCAATGGGCGGCCAGTCAGCCCCAGCATTTT,CASSQWAASQPQHF
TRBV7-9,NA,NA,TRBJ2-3,TGTGCCAGCAGCTCCGGCAGGGAACGCGTAAGGTCAGATACGCAGTATTTT,CASSSGRERVRSDTQYF